The rows below give T cell receptor beta chains drawn from one sample of a study of PD-1 blockade in mismatch repair-deficient tumors. Profiling relied on immunoSEQ multiplex PCR, and the TCRdb table lists in-frame clones only, not all of them. The data contain under 50,000 clones, approximately 80% of them singletons. This sample comprised PBMCs, obtained before pembrolizumab treatment. The receptors originated from an adult with mismatch repair-deficient cancer. Both conserved end residues are part of each CDR3. A D gene is named only where the DNA matches it firmly. Some rows have no size entry. The others give once, few or many, or a class for an expanded clone.

v_gene	j_gene	d_gene	abundance	CDR3nt	CDR3aa
TRBV5-1	TRBJ2-1	NA	once	TGCGCCAGCAGCTTGGCCGGGGACGATGAGCAGTTCTTC	CASSLAGDDEQFF
TRBV11-1	TRBJ2-7	TRBD2	NA	TGTGCCAGCAGCCTTAGACTAGCGGGAGATTACGAGCAGTACTTC	CASSLRLAGDYEQYF
TRBV11-3	TRBJ2-5	NA	NA	TGTGCCAGCAGCTTAGTTGGAGAGACCCAGTACTTC	CASSLVGETQYF
TRBV15	TRBJ2-3	NA	NA	TGTGCCACCAGCGCAGGGGCAAAGAGGGATACGCAGTATTTT	CATSAGAKRDTQYF
TRBV11-2	TRBJ2-5	TRBD2	NA	TGTGCCAGCAGCTTTGGCACTAGCGGGAGTTGGGAGACCCAGTACTTC	CASSFGTSGSWETQYF
TRBV6-1	TRBJ1-1	NA	NA	TGTGCCAGCAGTGAACTCGGGGGACAGAACACTGAAGCTTTCTTT	CASSELGGQNTEAFF
TRBV2	TRBJ2-7	TRBD1	NA	TGTGCCAGCAGTGATAACAGGGGGTACGAGCAGTACTTC	CASSDNRGYEQYF
TRBV5-1	TRBJ1-2	NA	NA	TGCGCCAGCAGCTTGGGGGTGGGGAACTATGGCTACACCTTC	CASSLGVGNYGYTF
TRBV21-1	TRBJ1-5	NA	NA	TGTGCCAGCAGCAAAGACGGACAGGGGATCTATCAGCCCCAGCATTTT	CASSKDGQGIYQPQHF
TRBV19	TRBJ2-1	NA	NA	TGTGCCAGTAGTTCCACTTACAATGAGCAGTTCTTC	CASSSTYNEQFF
TRBV11-2	TRBJ2-7	NA	NA	TGTGCCAGCAGCCACAGGTGGGGAGACTACGAGCAGTACTTC	CASSHRWGDYEQYF
TRBV11-2	TRBJ2-1	TRBD2	NA	TGTGCCAGCAGCCCAGGGACTAGCGCCGGGGGGAATGAGCAGTTCTTC	CASSPGTSAGGNEQFF
TRBV9	TRBJ1-1	NA	NA	TGTGCCAGCAGCAAAAGGGCGGGGCTTAGGGCTTTCTTT	CASSKRAGLRAFF
TRBV4-1	TRBJ2-5	NA	once	TGCGCCAGCAGCCAAACTAGCTTCCAAGAGACCCAGTACTTC	CASSQTSFQETQYF
TRBV25-1	TRBJ2-7	NA	NA	TGTGCCAGCAGTGAACACCTCGGGACTCCTAGGGCCTACGAGCAGTACTTC	CASSEHLGTPRAYEQYF
TRBV30	TRBJ2-1	TRBD2	NA	TGTGCCTGGAGTGGTGGCGGGAGGGGAAGCTCCTACAATGAGCAGTTCTTC	CAWSGGGRGSSYNEQFF
TRBV7-2	TRBJ2-3	NA	NA	TGTGCCAGCAGCTTATCTGGGGATATAGATACGCAGTATTTT	CASSLSGDIDTQYF
TRBV19	TRBJ1-5	TRBD1	NA	TGTGCCAGTAGCTATGCCCCGGGACAGTTGGTGGCATATAGCAATCAGCCCCAGCATTTT	CASSYAPGQLVAYSNQPQHF
TRBV7-2	TRBJ2-7	NA	NA	TGTGCCAGCAGCTTAGGCAGCGGCGAGCAGTACTTC	CASSLGSGEQYF
TRBV21-1	TRBJ1-1	NA	NA	TGTGCCAGCAGCAAAAGGTCCAAGCCGTCTCCCGAAGCTTTCTTT	CASSKRSKPSPEAFF
TRBV29-1	TRBJ2-7	NA	NA	TGCAGCGCTTGGGCCGGGAGCAACTCCTACGAGCAGTACTTC	CSAWAGSNSYEQYF
TRBV10-2	TRBJ2-7	TRBD1	NA	TGCGCCAGCAGTGATCCGGGACAGGTTCCCATCCTGGCCTACGAGCAGTACTTC	CASSDPGQVPILAYEQYF
TRBV9	TRBJ2-3	NA	NA	TGTGCCAGCAGCGTTGCCAAGGCGGGCGGGCCCACAGATACGCAGTATTTT	CASSVAKAGGPTDTQYF
TRBV6-5	TRBJ2-7	NA	NA	TGTGCCAGCAGTTACCTTGGGTCGGGGTTCGCCTACGAGCAGTACTTC	CASSYLGSGFAYEQYF
TRBV5-1	TRBJ2-1	TRBD2	few	TGCGCCAGCAGCCTGAGGGCGGGGGACAATGAGCAGTTCTTC	CASSLRAGDNEQFF
TRBV11-2	TRBJ2-7	NA	NA	TGTGCCAGCAGCCCCGGGATAGGCCCCTACGAGCAGTACTTC	CASSPGIGPYEQYF
TRBV18	TRBJ1-2	NA	NA	TGTGCCAGCTCACCACCCGCGAGACTGGGAGGCTACACCTTC	CASSPPARLGGYTF
TRBV30	TRBJ2-3	TRBD2	NA	TGTGCCTGGGAATCTAGCGGGAGCACAGATACGCAGTATTTT	CAWESSGSTDTQYF
TRBV14	TRBJ1-3	NA	few	TGTGCCAGCAGCCGACAGCCAAACACCATATATTTT	CASSRQPNTIYF
TRBV10-3	TRBJ1-2	TRBD1	NA	TGTGCCATCAGTGAGTCTTCACAGGGGTGGGGCTACACCTTC	CAISESSQGWGYTF
TRBV28	TRBJ2-3	TRBD1	NA	TGTGCCAGCAGGACAGGGGGCTTGCGCACAGATACGCAGTATTTT	CASRTGGLRTDTQYF
TRBV5-6	TRBJ2-7	TRBD2	NA	TGTGCCAGCGGACTAGCGCACTCCTACGAGCAGTACTTC	CASGLAHSYEQYF
TRBV7-7	TRBJ2-5	NA	NA	TGTGCTAGCAGCTTACGGCTCCAAGAGACCCAGTACTTC	CASSLRLQETQYF
TRBV9	TRBJ2-7	TRBD2	NA	TGTGCCAGCAGTAAGAGGGGCGGGAGGGACCACGAGCAGTACTTC	CASSKRGGRDHEQYF
TRBV2	TRBJ2-5	TRBD2	once	TGTGCCAGCAGGGGGACTAGCGGGAGTGTAGAGACCCAGTACTTC	CASRGTSGSVETQYF
TRBV11-2	TRBJ2-2	TRBD2	NA	TGTGCCAGCAGCTTTTCCGGGACTAGCGGGAGTACCGGGGAGCTGTTTTTT	CASSFSGTSGSTGELFF
TRBV5-4	TRBJ2-2	NA	NA	TGTGCCACCGCCCTAACTAGGGCCGGGGAGCTGTTTTTT	CATALTRAGELFF
TRBV28	TRBJ2-7	TRBD1	NA	TGTGCCAGCAGTTTATTAGGGCAGGGGGAAAAAGGCTACGAGCAGTACTTC	CASSLLGQGEKGYEQYF
TRBV13	TRBJ1-3	NA	NA	TGTGCCAGCAGCTTAGGTAGCAAGGTATCTGGAAACACCATATATTTT	CASSLGSKVSGNTIYF
TRBV5-4	TRBJ2-1	NA	NA	TGTGCCAGCAGCTTGGACCCCGAATCTCCCTACAATGAGCAGTTCTTC	CASSLDPESPYNEQFF
TRBV4-1	TRBJ1-5	NA	NA	TGCGCCAGCAGCCAGGACCCCACCAATCCGGGACAAAATCAGCCCCAGCATTTT	CASSQDPTNPGQNQPQHF
TRBV19	TRBJ2-1	TRBD2	NA	TGTGCCAGTAGTTTCCGGACTAGCGGGAGCCTCAGGGGTGAGCAGTTCTTC	CASSFRTSGSLRGEQFF
TRBV5-1	TRBJ1-1	NA	NA	TGCGCCAGCAGCTTGGCGTCAGACATGAACACTGAAGCTTTCTTT	CASSLASDMNTEAFF
TRBV11-1	TRBJ2-1	TRBD2	NA	TGTGCCAGCAGCTTACTAGCGGGAGCTAACAATGAGCAGTTCTTC	CASSLLAGANNEQFF
TRBV21-1	TRBJ2-3	NA	once	TGTGCCAGCAGCATGACGGCGGGAGTCGCAGATACGCAGTATTTT	CASSMTAGVADTQYF
TRBV27	TRBJ1-2	NA	NA	TGTGCCAGCAGTTTAGCGGCAGGGAATAACTATGGCTACACCTTC	CASSLAAGNNYGYTF
TRBV5-4	TRBJ1-2	NA	NA	TGTGCCAGCAGCTTGGCCCCGCTACAGGTCGACCTCTATGGCTACACCTTC	CASSLAPLQVDLYGYTF
TRBV5-1	TRBJ2-5	NA	NA	TGCGCCAGCAGCTTGGTGGGTCTGGGGAGTATTGAGACCCAGTACTTC	CASSLVGLGSIETQYF
TRBV6-1	TRBJ1-4	NA	NA	TGTGCCAGCAGTCCCCTCGGGGGCCAAGGGCAAAAACTGTTTTTT	CASSPLGGQGQKLFF
TRBV5-5	TRBJ2-2	NA	NA	TGTGCCAGCAGCTGGAGGGGAAAGGGTACGAACACCGGGGAGCTGTTTTTT	CASSWRGKGTNTGELFF
TRBV12-5	TRBJ2-7	NA	NA	TGTGCTAGTGCCAGGGACATTCTCTCCTACGAGCAGTACTTC	CASARDILSYEQYF
TRBV19	TRBJ2-1	TRBD2	NA	TGTGCCAGTAGTCTTACCACCAAAATAGCGGGAGCAACCTACAATGAGCAGTTCTTC	CASSLTTKIAGATYNEQFF
TRBV7-9	TRBJ1-1	NA	NA	TGTGCCAGCAGCCCCCGGTTTGATTCCCCTGAAGCTTTCTTT	CASSPRFDSPEAFF
TRBV10-3	TRBJ1-3	NA	NA	TGTGCCATCAGGACGGGGACTTCCGAGGGAGACACCATATATTTT	CAIRTGTSEGDTIYF
TRBV30	TRBJ2-1	TRBD2	NA	TGTGCCTGGAGTGTGGGAGGGCCCTATGAGCAGTTCTTC	CAWSVGGPYEQFF
TRBV6-4	TRBJ1-5	NA	NA	TGTGCCAGCAGTCCAACCTGGGGCAGAAATCAGCCCCAGCATTTT	CASSPTWGRNQPQHF
TRBV5-8	TRBJ1-5	NA	NA	TGTGCCAGCAGCATCGGGCAGAGCAATCAGCCCCAGCATTTT	CASSIGQSNQPQHF
TRBV6-1	TRBJ1-1	NA	NA	TGTGCCAGCAGTGTAAGACACTACAACACTGAAGCTTTCTTT	CASSVRHYNTEAFF
TRBV6-1	TRBJ2-6	NA	NA	TGTGCCAGCAGTGACCAGGTTGGGGCCAACGTCCTGACTTTC	CASSDQVGANVLTF
TRBV19	TRBJ1-2	NA	NA	TGTGCCAGTAGAGGATCGGCCACTAACTATGGCTACACCTTC	CASRGSATNYGYTF